The clone carrying this TCR beta chain appeared many times. Its antigen is as yet unknown. Trimming removed 5 bases from V and 3 bases from J, with 14 bases in between. The CDR3 runs 14 residues. Per germline, CDR1 MDHEN and CDR2 SYDVKM. This sample is drawn from a study of T cells in Graves' hyperthyroidism and ophthalmopathy. Points from the study as a whole: Most thyroid clonotypes expanded above 0.001 were also detected in blood.

The investigators amplified TCR beta CDR3 regions from RNA transcripts. The HTBI set primed first-round TCR CDR3 RT-PCR. Via MiXCR, TCRdb re-called the multiplex PCR reads, giving one row per CDR3 protein. Among hundreds of thousands of distinct CDR3 sequences listed, 13% to 15% were seen once. More than 9.5 ml fresh peripheral blood yielded the PBMCs. The specimen was blood. The source is a woman aged 18-29 years with Graves' hyperthyroidism. The chain is built from TRBV28 and TRBJ2-7; the D gene is possibly TRBD1 (6 bases). In nucleotides, the CDR3 is TGTGCCAGCAGTCACAGGGCCGGCGGCTACGAGCAGTACTTC. Amino acids: CASSHRAGGYEQYF.